This TCR beta chain was documented in a study of CD8+CD57+ T cells in acquired aplastic anemia. Study as a whole: Each DNA sample taken from sorted CD4+ and CD8+ cells came to 3 to 3.5 ug on average. The study's findings and limits: Shared by patients and controls, 25 to 35 CD8+ CDR3s were abundant in patients.

Using genomic DNA as the template, TCR beta VDJ and CDR3 profiling was carried out. TCRdb redid the calling of the reads with MiXCR, one entry per CDR3 protein. The table records approximately 130,000 distinct CDR3 sequences, about 50% of them present only once. Patients included in sequencing had previously demonstrated CD8+CD57+ cell expansion by flow cytometry. The patients, all of them, had severe acquired aplastic anemia. In the case of this clonotype: The antigen remains undetermined.

Trimming shortened V by 10 bases and J by 0 bases, and 15 bases separated the two germline ends. This CDR3 contains 14 residues. CDR1 and CDR2 from the germline V gene are SNHLY and FYNNEI. This sequence was found in a human donor with aplastic anemia. This chain joins TRBV2 and TRBJ1-1; perhaps TRBD1 as D (6 bases). The sample taken for sequencing was sorted CD4+, CD8+, or CD8+CD57+ T cells (not recorded which) from PBMCs. CDR3 sequence: CANRQVQMNTEAFF. CDR3 DNA sequence: TGTGCCAACAGACAGGTGCAGATGAACACTGAAGCTTTCTTT.